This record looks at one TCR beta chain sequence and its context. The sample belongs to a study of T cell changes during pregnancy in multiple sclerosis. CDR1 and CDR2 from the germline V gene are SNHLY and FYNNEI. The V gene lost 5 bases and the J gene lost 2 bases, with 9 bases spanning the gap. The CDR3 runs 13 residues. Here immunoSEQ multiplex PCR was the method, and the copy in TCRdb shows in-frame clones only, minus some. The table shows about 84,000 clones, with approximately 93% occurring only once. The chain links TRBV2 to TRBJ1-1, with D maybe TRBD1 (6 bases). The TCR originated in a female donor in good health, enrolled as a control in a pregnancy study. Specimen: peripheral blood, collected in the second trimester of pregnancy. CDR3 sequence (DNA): TGTGCCAGCAGTTCACAGGGAAACACTGAAGCTTTCTTT. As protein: CASSSQGNTEAFF.